This T cell receptor (beta chain) stems from a study of healthy donors' naive CD4 and CD8 T cells. Study background: A new alpha primer set targeted every functional IMGT alpha variant.

With regard to this clonotype: Its matching antigen is unknown.

Study-wide results and caveats: Alpha and beta chains were sequenced in bulk without pairing. Naive CD4+ and CD8+ cells reportedly differed in usage of most V and J genes. Positive CDR3 charge linked to CD4+ cells, negative to CD8+ cells.

Starting from around 470 ng of total RNA, TCR libraries were made with linear amplification. In TCRdb, the reads were re-called with MiXCR into one record per CDR3 protein. The data show approximately 180,000 distinct CDR3 sequences, about 74% seen once. CDR1 MNHEY and CDR2 SMNVEV come from the germline V gene (reference sequence). This CDR3 has 13 amino acids. The V and J ends lost 6 bases and 1 base respectively, with 10 bases between them. Sequencing was performed on naive CD4+ and CD8+ T cells sorted from blood, pooled from several donors. This sequence joins TRBV27 and TRBJ2-7; D might be TRBD2 (5 bases). The TCR sequence derives from a pool of human donors in good health; the sample pools cells from several healthy donors. The CDR3 DNA follows: TGTGCCAGCAGACCGGACTCTTCCTACGAGCAGTACTTC. Translation gives CASRPDSSYEQYF.